This is a list of T cell receptor beta chains from one sample in a study of T cell responses to AZD1222 COVID-19 vaccine. Measured with immunoSEQ multiplex PCR; TCRdb has only the in-frame clones, and not every one. The repertoire holds around 140,000 clones, roughly nine tenths seen once, with around 3.8% in the top ten. Sequenced material: peripheral blood, taken 28 days after the second AZD1222 dose. Receptor source: an adult who received the AZD1222 COVID-19 vaccine. CDR3s include the opening cysteine and the closing phenylalanine or tryptophan. D genes are given only for firm matches. Where a row states a size, it is once, few, many or the class of an expanded clone; other rows omit it.

V	size	J	D	DNA	CDR3
TRBV29-1	-	TRBJ1-4	TRBD1	TGCAGCGTCCCGGGACAGGGTGGCTTAAATGAAAAACTGTTTTTT	CSVPGQGGLNEKLFF
TRBV7-9	-	TRBJ1-5	-	TGTGCCAGCAGCTTTTTCCCCAGGGGCGGAAAAGTAGGCAATCAGCCCCAGCATTTT	CASSFFPRGGKVGNQPQHF
TRBV11-2	-	TRBJ2-1	-	TGTGCCAGCGCCCTTGACGTGGAGCAGTTCTTC	CASALDVEQFF
TRBV7-8	-	TRBJ1-2	-	TGTGCCAGCAGCTCCACTTTTATAGCTAACTATGGCTACACCTTC	CASSSTFIANYGYTF
TRBV4-1	-	TRBJ2-2	TRBD1	TGCGCCAGCAGCCACGGACAGGGGAGTGTGAACACCGGGGAGCTGTTTTTT	CASSHGQGSVNTGELFF
TRBV29-1	-	TRBJ2-5	TRBD1	TGCAGCGTTGCCGGGACAGGCCAAGAGACCCAGTACTTC	CSVAGTGQETQYF
TRBV18	-	TRBJ2-1	TRBD1	TGTGCCAGCTCCCGGGACAGGGGCAGTGAGCAGTTCTTC	CASSRDRGSEQFF
TRBV2	-	TRBJ1-1	-	TGTGCCAGCAGTGAACAAGGCAGGGGTCAAACTGAAGCTTTCTTT	CASSEQGRGQTEAFF
TRBV7-8	-	TRBJ1-1	-	TGTGCCAGCAGCCGAACGCGGAACACTGAAGCTTTCTTT	CASSRTRNTEAFF
TRBV3-1/TRBV3-2	-	TRBJ2-5	-	TGTGCCAGCAGCCAAGTTCGTGGGGGGACCCAAGAGACCCAGTACTTC	CASSQVRGGTQETQYF
TRBV12-3/TRBV12-4	once	TRBJ1-1	-	TGTGCCAGCAGCACGGGTCATAACACTGAAGCTTTCTTT	CASSTGHNTEAFF
TRBV6-5	-	TRBJ1-5	-	TGTGCCAGCAGCCTTGATAGCAATCAGCCCCAGCATTTT	CASSLDSNQPQHF
TRBV20-1	-	TRBJ2-7	-	TGCAGTGCTAGAGTCCACTACGAGCAGTACTTC	CSARVHYEQYF
TRBV7-8	-	TRBJ1-2	-	TGTGCCAGCAGCTTAAGGCCCAGGGTGGATGGCTACACCTTC	CASSLRPRVDGYTF
TRBV7-9	-	TRBJ1-1	-	TGTGCCAGCAGCTTATTAGGGAACACTGAAGCTTTCTTT	CASSLLGNTEAFF
TRBV5-1	-	TRBJ1-5	-	TGCGCCAGCAGCTTAGGCAGCAATCAGCCCCAGCATTTT	CASSLGSNQPQHF
TRBV19	-	TRBJ1-1	TRBD1	TGTGCCAGTAACAGGGGGCGCGGGCGCACTGAAGCTTTCTTT	CASNRGRGRTEAFF